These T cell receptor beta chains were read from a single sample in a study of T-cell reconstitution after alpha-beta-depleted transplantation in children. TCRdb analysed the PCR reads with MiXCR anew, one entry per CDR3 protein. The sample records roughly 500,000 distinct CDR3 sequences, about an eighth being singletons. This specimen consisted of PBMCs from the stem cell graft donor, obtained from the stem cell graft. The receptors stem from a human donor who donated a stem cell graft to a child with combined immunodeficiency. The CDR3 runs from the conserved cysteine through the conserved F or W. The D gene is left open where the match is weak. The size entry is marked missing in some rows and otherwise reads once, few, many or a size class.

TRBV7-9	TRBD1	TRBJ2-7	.	TGTGCCAGCAGCCTTTCCGGGACAGGGACCGACGAGCAGTACTTC	CASSLSGTGTDEQYF
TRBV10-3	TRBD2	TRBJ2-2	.	TGTGCCATCAGGATAGCGGGAGAGGGCACCGGGGAGCTGTTTTTT	CAIRIAGEGTGELFF
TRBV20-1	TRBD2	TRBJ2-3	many	TGCAGTGCTAGTTTGGCTAGCGGGTATACAGATACGCAGTATTTT	CSASLASGYTDTQYF
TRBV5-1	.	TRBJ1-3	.	TGCGCCAGCAGTGTCGACGGTCATGGAAACACCATATATTTT	CASSVDGHGNTIYF
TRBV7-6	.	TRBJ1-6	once	TGTGCCAGCAGCTCGGAGGCCTATAATTCACCCCTCCACTTT	CASSSEAYNSPLHF
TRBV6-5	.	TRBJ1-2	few	TGTGCCAGCAGTTACCGACCCTGGGCCGGTCAGGGCTACACCTTC	CASSYRPWAGQGYTF
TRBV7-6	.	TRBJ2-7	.	TGTGCCAGCAGCCCAACCCCCACAAACTACGAGCAGTACTTC	CASSPTPTNYEQYF
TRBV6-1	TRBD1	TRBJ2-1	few	TGTGCCAGCAGCGGACAGGGCGACAATGAGCAGTTCTTC	CASSGQGDNEQFF
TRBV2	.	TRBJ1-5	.	TGTGCCAGCAGTGAAAATACAGGGAATAGCAATCAGCCCCAGCATTTT	CASSENTGNSNQPQHF
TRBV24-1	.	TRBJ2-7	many	TGTGCCACCAGTAGTAAGGAGTACTTCGAGCAGTACTTC	CATSSKEYFEQYF
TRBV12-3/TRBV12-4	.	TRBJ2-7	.	TGTGCCAGCAGTTATGGGGACAACTCCTACGAGCAGTACTTC	CASSYGDNSYEQYF
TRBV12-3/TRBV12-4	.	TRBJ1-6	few	TGTGCCAGCAGTTTAGAGGGATTCCAGGGGCGGCGGATTTCACCCCTCCACTTT	CASSLEGFQGRRISPLHF
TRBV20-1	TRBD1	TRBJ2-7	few	TGCAGTGCTAGAAGGAGTCCCGGGACAGGTGGCGAGCAGTACTTC	CSARRSPGTGGEQYF
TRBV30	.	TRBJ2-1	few	TGTGCCTGGAGTGGGGTCTCCTACAATGAGCAGTTCTTC	CAWSGVSYNEQFF
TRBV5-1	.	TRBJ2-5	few	TGCGCCAGCAGCTTTCTACTAGCAGGGCAAGAGACCCAGTACTTC	CASSFLLAGQETQYF
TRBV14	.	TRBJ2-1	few	TGTGCCAGCAGCCAAGTCGGGGGTAATGAGCAGTTCTTC	CASSQVGGNEQFF
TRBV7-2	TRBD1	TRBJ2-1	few	TGTGCCAGCACCCCGGGACAGGGGGCCTTACAGTTCTTC	CASTPGQGALQFF
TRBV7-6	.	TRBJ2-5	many	TGTGCCAGCAGCTTAGCTGTCGGGGGAGAGACCCAGTACTTC	CASSLAVGGETQYF
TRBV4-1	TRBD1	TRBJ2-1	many	TGCGCCAGCAGCCAAGATCTTGGGGATGATTGGACAGGGGGCTCACTAGCTTCCTACAATGAGCAGTTCTTC	CASSQDLGDDWTGGSLASYNEQFF
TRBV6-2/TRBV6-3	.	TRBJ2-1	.	TGTGCCAGCAGTTACGATAGGGATTGGTCCTACAATGAGCAGTTCTTC	CASSYDRDWSYNEQFF
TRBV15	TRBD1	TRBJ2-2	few	TGTGCCACCTCCGGGACAGTTAACACCGGGGAGCTGTTTTTT	CATSGTVNTGELFF
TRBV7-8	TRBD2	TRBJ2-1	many	TGTGCCAGCAGCACTAGCGGGAGCTCCTACAATGAGCAGTTCTTC	CASSTSGSSYNEQFF
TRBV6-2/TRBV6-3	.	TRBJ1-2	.	TGTGCCAGCAGTTCGGACAGCTTCTATGGCTACACCTTC	CASSSDSFYGYTF
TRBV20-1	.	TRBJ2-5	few	TGCAGTGCTAGAGGAGCCAGACGACCTCAAGAGACCCAGTACTTC	CSARGARRPQETQYF
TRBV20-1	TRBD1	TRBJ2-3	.	TGCAGTGCTGCTCTACAGGGGCCTACTAGCACAGATACGCAGTATTTT	CSAALQGPTSTDTQYF
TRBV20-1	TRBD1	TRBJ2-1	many	TGCAGTGCTTCGCCCGGGACAGTCTACAATGAGCAGTTCTTC	CSASPGTVYNEQFF
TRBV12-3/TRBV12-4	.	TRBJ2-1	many	TGTGCCAGCAGTCCCGCACCGGGTAATGAGCAGTTCTTC	CASSPAPGNEQFF
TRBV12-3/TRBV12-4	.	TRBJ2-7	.	TGTGCCAGCAGTTTCGGGTCCCCTGTAAGGGAGCAGTACTTC	CASSFGSPVREQYF
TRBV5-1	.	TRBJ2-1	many	TGCGCCAGCAGCTCCGGTCCGTGGGATGAGCAGTTCTTC	CASSSGPWDEQFF